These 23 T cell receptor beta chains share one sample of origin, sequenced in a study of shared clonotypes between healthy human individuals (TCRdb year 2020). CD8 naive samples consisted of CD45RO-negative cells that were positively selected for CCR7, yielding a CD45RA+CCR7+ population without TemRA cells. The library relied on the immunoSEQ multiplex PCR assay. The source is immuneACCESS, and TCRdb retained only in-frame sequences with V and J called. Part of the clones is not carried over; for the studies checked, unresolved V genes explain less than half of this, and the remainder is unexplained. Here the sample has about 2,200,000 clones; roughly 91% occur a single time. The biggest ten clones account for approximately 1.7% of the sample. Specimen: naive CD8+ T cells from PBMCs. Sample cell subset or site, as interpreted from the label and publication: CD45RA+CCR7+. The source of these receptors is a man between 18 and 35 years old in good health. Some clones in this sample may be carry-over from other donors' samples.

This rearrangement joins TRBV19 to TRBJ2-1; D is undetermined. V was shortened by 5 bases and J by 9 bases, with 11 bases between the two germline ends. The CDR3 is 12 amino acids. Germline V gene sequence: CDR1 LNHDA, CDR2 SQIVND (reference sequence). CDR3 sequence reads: CASSQVLTEQFF. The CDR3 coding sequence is TGTGCCAGTAGTCAAGTCCTCACTGAGCAGTTCTTC. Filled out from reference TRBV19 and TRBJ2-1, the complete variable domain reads DGGITQSPKYLFRKEGQNVTLSCEQNLNHDAMYWYRQDPGQGLRLIYYSQIVNDFQKGDIAEGYSVSREKKESFPLTVTSAQKNPTAFYLCASSQVLTEQFFGPGTRLTVL.

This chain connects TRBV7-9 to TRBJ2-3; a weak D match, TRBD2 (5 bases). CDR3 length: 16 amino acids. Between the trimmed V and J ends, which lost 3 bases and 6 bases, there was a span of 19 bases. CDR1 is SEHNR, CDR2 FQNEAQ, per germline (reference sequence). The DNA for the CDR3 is TGTGCCAGCAGCTTGGGAGACTCCCGGCCTTGGGATACGCAGTATTTT. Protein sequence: CASSLGDSRPWDTQYF.

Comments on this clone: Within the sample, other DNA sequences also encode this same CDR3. CDR3 amino acids: CASSFLGSSYEQYF. CDR3 in DNA: TGTGCCAGCAGCTTTTTGGGGTCCTCCTACGAGCAGTACTTC. V usage is TRBV7-2 and J usage is TRBJ2-7; no reliable D call. Trimming pared 3 bases from V and 0 bases from J, leaving 9 bases between. The germline gives CDR1 SGHTA, CDR2 FQGNSA. There are 14 residues in the CDR3.

CDR3 amino acids: CASSLGDHTF. The CDR3 DNA reads TGTGCCAGCAGCTTAGGCGACCACACCTTC. The genes are TRBV13 and TRBJ1-2; D unresolved. From germline, CDR1 is PRHDT and CDR2 FYEKMQ (reference sequence). Deletions cut 0 bases from V and 12 bases from J, with 5 bases between. This CDR3 region has 10 residues.

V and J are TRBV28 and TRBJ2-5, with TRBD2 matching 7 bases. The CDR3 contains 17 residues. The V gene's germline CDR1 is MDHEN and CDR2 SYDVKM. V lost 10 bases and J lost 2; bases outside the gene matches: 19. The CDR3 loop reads CATTEIHSGRNQETQYF. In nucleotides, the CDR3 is TGTGCCACCACGGAGATACATAGCGGGCGGAATCAAGAGACCCAGTACTTC.

CDR3 sequence reads: CASGLVPEEQFF. CDR3 DNA: TGTGCTAGTGGTTTGGTACCGGAAGAGCAGTTCTTC. This sequence joins TRBV12-5 and TRBJ2-1; D gene uncertain. The germline gives CDR1 LGHNT, CDR2 FRNRAP. This CDR3 spans 12 amino acids. V gave up 0 bases and J gave up 10 bases, with 7 bases separating them.

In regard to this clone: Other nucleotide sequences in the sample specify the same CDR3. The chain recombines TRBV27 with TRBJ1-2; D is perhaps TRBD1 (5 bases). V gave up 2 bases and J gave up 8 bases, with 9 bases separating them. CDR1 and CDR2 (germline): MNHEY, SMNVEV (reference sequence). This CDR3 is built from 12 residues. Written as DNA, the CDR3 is TGTGCCAGCAGTTTACGGGGGGACGGCTACACCTTC. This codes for CASSLRGDGYTF.

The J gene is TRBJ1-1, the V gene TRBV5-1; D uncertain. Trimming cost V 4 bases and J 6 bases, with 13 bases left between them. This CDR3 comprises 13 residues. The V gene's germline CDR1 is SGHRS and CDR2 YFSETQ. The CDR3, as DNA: TGCGCCAGCAGCCTTGTTGCGGCCTCTGAAGCTTTCTTT. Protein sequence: CASSLVAASEAFF. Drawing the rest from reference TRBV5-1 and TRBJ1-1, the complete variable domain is KAGVTQTPRYLIKTRGQQVTLSCSPISGHRSVSWYQQTPGQGLQFLFEYFSETQRNKGNFPGRFSGRQFSNSRSEMNVSTLELGDSALYLCASSLVAASEAFFGQGTRLTVV.

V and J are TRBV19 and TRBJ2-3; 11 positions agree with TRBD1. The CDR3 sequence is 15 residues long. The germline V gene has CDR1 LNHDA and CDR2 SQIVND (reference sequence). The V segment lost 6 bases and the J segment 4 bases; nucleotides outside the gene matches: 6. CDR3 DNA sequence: TGTGCCAGTAGCTCACGGACAGGGGGCGCAGATACGCAGTATTTT. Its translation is CASSSRTGGADTQYF.

Written as DNA, the CDR3 is TGTGCCAGCAGCTTAGCACCCCACGAGCAGTACTTC. Its translation is CASSLAPHEQYF. The J gene is TRBJ2-7, the V gene TRBV11-2; D gene uncertain. The CDR3 contains 12 residues. The germline CDR1 and CDR2 sequences are SGHAT and FQNNGV. V shed 1 base and J shed 5 bases, with 6 bases lying between them.

The CDR3 DNA sequence: TGTGCCAGCAGCGTGAGAGCGGGAGTTTCGAACAATGAGCAGTTCTTC. It codes for CASSVRAGVSNNEQFF. The chain uses TRBV9 and TRBJ2-1; 8 bases are shared with TRBD2. CDR1 is SGDLS and CDR2 is YYNGEE in the germline V gene. This CDR3 contains 16 residues. Trimming cost V 2 bases and J 5 bases; bases outside gene matches: 9.

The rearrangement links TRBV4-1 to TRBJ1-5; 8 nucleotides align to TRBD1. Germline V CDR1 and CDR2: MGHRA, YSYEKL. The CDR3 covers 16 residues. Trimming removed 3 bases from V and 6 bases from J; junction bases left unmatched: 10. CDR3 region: CASSQESRGPVQPQHF. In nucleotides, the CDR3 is TGCGCCAGCAGCCAGGAGAGCAGGGGGCCCGTTCAGCCCCAGCATTTT.

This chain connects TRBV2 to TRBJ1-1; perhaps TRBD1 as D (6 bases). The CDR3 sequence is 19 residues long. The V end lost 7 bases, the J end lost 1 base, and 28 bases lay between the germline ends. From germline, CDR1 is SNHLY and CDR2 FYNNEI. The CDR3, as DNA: TGTGCCAGCACTGCGGGGCCCATGGGGGGGCGCGGAAAGAACACTGAAGCTTTCTTT. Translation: CASTAGPMGGRGKNTEAFF.

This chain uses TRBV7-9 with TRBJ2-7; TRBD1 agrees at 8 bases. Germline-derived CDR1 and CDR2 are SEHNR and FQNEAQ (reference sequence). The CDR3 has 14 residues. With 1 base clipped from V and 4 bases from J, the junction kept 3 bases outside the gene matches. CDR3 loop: CASSLEDRGYEQYF. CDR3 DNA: TGTGCCAGCAGCTTAGAAGACAGGGGTTACGAGCAGTACTTC.

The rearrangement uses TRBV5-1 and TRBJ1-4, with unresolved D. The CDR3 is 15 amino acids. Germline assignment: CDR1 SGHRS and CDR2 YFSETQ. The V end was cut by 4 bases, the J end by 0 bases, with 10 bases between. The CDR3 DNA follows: TGCGCCAGCAGCAACCAAGCGGCAACTAATGAAAAACTGTTTTTT. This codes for CASSNQAATNEKLFF. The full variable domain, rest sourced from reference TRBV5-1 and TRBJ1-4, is KAGVTQTPRYLIKTRGQQVTLSCSPISGHRSVSWYQQTPGQGLQFLFEYFSETQRNKGNFPGRFSGRQFSNSRSEMNVSTLELGDSALYLCASSNQAATNEKLFFGSGTQLSVL.

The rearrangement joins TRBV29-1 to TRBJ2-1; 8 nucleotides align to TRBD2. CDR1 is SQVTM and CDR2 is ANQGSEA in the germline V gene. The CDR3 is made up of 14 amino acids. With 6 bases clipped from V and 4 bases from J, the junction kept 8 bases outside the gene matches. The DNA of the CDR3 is TGCAGCGTCCCCGGACTAGCTAGGTACAATGAGCAGTTCTTC. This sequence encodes CSVPGLARYNEQFF.

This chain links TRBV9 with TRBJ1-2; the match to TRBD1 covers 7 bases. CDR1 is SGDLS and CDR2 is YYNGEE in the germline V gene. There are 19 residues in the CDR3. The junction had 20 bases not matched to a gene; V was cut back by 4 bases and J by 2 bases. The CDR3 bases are TGTGCCAGCAGCCTTAATCCCGGGACAGATAGTAGCCGGAACTATGGCTACACCTTC. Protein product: CASSLNPGTDSSRNYGYTF.

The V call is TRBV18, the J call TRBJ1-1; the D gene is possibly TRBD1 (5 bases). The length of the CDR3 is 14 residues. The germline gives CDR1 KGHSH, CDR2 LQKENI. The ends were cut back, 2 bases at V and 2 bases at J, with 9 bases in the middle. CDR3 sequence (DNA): TGTGCCAGCTCACCAGACAGAATAAACACTGAAGCTTTCTTT. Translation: CASSPDRINTEAFF.

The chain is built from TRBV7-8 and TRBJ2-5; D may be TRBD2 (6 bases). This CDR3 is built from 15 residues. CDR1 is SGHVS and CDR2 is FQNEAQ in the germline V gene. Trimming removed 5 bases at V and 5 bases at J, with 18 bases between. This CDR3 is CASSPSVQGGETQYF. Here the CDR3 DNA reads TGTGCCAGCAGCCCTAGCGTCCAGGGCGGGGAGACCCAGTACTTC. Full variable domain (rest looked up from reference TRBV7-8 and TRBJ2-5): GAGVSQSPRYKVAKRGQDVALRCDPISGHVSLFWYQQALGQGPEFLTYFQNEAQLDKSGLPSDRFFAERPEGSVSTLKIQRTQQEDSAVYLCASSPSVQGGETQYFGPGTRLLVL.

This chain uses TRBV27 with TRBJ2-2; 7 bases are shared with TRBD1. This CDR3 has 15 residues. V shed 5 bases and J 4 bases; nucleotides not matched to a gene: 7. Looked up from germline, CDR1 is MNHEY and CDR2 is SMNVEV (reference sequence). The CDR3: CASSPFGTVTGELFF. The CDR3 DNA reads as TGTGCCAGCAGTCCATTCGGGACAGTCACCGGGGAGCTGTTTTTT.

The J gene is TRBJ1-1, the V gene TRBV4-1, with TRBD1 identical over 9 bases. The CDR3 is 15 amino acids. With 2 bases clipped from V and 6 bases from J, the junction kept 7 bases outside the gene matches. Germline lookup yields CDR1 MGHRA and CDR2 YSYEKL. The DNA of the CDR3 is TGCGCCAGCAGCCAATCGACAGGGGGAATACCTGAAGCTTTCTTT. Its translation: CASSQSTGGIPEAFF.

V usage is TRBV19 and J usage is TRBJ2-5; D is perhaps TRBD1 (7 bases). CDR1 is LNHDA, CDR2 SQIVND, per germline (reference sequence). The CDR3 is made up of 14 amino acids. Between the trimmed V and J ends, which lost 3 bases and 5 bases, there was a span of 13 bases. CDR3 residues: CASSIGGTAETQYF. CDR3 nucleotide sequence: TGTGCCAGTAGTATCGGAGGGACAGCGGAGACCCAGTACTTC.

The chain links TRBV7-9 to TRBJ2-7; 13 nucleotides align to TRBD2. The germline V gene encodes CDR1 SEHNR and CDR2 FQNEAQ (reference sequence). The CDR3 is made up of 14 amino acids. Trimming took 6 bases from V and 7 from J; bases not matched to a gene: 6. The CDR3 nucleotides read TGTGCCAGCAGAGGGACTAGCGGGAAAGAAGAGCAGTACTTC. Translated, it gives CASRGTSGKEEQYF.